These 8 T cell receptor delta chains were all obtained from the same sample, sequenced in a study of γδ T cells in repeated Plasmodium falciparum infection. Bulk repertoires came from Vgamma9/Vdelta2+ or Vdelta2-negative gammadelta T cells flow-sorted from PBMC. TCRdb re-called the multiplex PCR reads via CATT. There are some 50,000 delta-chain clones in the sample; about 1.5% occur only once, and roughly 8.6% lies in the top ten. The source material was gamma-delta T cells from blood. These receptors all stem from a pool of human donors (malaria-infected and uninfected, not separated).

The table lists this clone with many counts. The amino acid sequence in TCRdb belongs to a much larger clone and departs from this DNA's translation at residue 10, likely a sequencing read error; the sequence shown is translated from the DNA. The chain carries TRDV2 and TRDJ2, with D perhaps TRDD3 (6 bases). Deletions cut 0 bases from V and 3 bases from J, with 16 bases between. CDR1 is GEAIGNYY, CDR2 EKD, per germline. The CDR3 is made up of 17 amino acids. DNA for the CDR3: TGTGCCTGTGACACCGTACTGGGAACGAGCCTGACAGCACAACTCTTCTTT. Translating it yields CACDTVLGTSLTAQLFF.

This clone was detected many times. A read error is the likely source, as a far larger clone sits one nucleotide away. Because the CDR3's place on the DNA is in doubt, the DNA is left out and the CDR3 is given as listed by TCRdb. At the DNA level, this CDR3 is encoded by other sequences in the same sample as well. The chain is built from TRDV1 and TRDJ1; the listed D gene, TRDD3, was not tested against the DNA. The CDR3 length is 22 residues, termini included. Germline CDR1 TSWWSYY, CDR2 QGS. The CDR3 loop reads CALGDPSFYWGIGSSYTDKLIF.

As for this clone: This likely traces to a read error, being one base from a far larger clone. The sample contains more than one DNA sequence encoding this CDR3. J is TRDJ1 and V is TRDV2, with 7 bases matching TRDD3. No J gene is reported in TCRdb; it was inferred here by comparing the DNA with germline. The CDR3 spans 17 residues. Germline V CDR1 and CDR2: GEAIGNYY, EKD. The CDR3 DNA is TGTGCCTGCGACACCCTCGCCCCAGGGGGATACACCGATAAACTCATCTTT. Its protein product is CACDTLAPGGYTDKLIF.

As regards this clone: It differs at one base from a far larger clone, so likely a read error. The sample holds other DNA sequences that translate to the same CDR3. The V call is TRDV1, the J call TRDJ1; 9 nucleotides align to TRDD3. TCRdb gives no J gene; it was assigned here by matching the DNA to germline. Germline loops: CDR1 TSWWSYY, CDR2 QGS. J gave up 0 bases and V 1 base, and 12 bases lay outside the gene matches. This CDR3 has 19 residues. DNA of the CDR3: TGTGCTCTTGGGGAACCCTCTGGGGGATCCCCTCCACACACCGATAAACTCATCTTT. Translating gives CALGEPSGGSPPHTDKLIF.

In its sample, this clone was seen many times. The protein given in TCRdb and the translation of the DNA differ at residue 6, and the sequence presented here derives from the DNA. This sequence joins TRDV1 and TRDJ1; TRDD3 matches 10 bases. This CDR3 region has 22 residues. CDR1 and CDR2 from the germline V gene are TSWWSYY and QGS. The junction had 22 bases not matched to a gene; V was cut back by 3 bases and J by 0 bases. CDR3 bases: TGTGCTCTTGGGGAGATTTCCCGGTACTGGGGGATGGGGATACCGTACACCGATAAACTCATCTTT. Residues: CALGEISRYWGMGIPYTDKLIF.

As concerns this clone: A much larger clone differs from this one at a single base, so this may be a read error. The sample contains more than one DNA sequence encoding this CDR3. This chain joins TRDV1 and TRDJ3, with 10 bases that match TRDD3. Matching the DNA to germline supplied the J gene, which TCRdb does not give. This CDR3 is built from 25 residues. Germline assignment: CDR1 TSWWSYY and CDR2 QGS. CDR3 nucleotide sequence: TGTGCTCTTGGGGAACTAGGGACTTTACTATCACTGGGGGATCGTAGCTCCTGGGACACCAGACAGATGTTTTTC. Amino acids: CALGELGTLLSLGDRSSWDTRQMFF.

Worth noting for this clone: The protein recorded in TCRdb matches a much larger clone and deviates from this DNA's translation at residue 15, suggesting a read error; the protein here is obtained by translating the DNA. V gene TRDV1 combines with J gene TRDJ1; TRDD3 matches at 11 bases. Germline V gives CDR1 TSWWSYY, CDR2 QGS. CDR3 length: 19 amino acids. The DNA of the CDR3 is TGTGCTCTTTCCCTGAGGCCCTCTTACTGGGGGATAGGCACCAATAAACTCATCTTT. Translation: CALSLRPSYWGIGTNKLIF.

This clone was counted between two and nine times. The protein held in TCRdb is that of a much larger clone and does not match this DNA's translation at residue 7, likely because of a read error; the protein shown is translated from the DNA. The chain links TRDV2 to TRDJ1, with D perhaps TRDD3 (5 bases). The J gene was missing in TCRdb and was found by matching the end of the DNA to germline. Germline CDR1 GEAIGNYY, CDR2 EKD. The CDR3 contains 20 residues. V dropped 7 bases and J dropped 0 bases, with 32 bases sitting between them. This chain's CDR3 is CACHKRARGDRPGYTDKLIF. DNA for the CDR3: TGTGCCTGCCACAAGAGAGCTCGTGGGGACCGACCAGGGTACACCGATAAACTCATCTTT.